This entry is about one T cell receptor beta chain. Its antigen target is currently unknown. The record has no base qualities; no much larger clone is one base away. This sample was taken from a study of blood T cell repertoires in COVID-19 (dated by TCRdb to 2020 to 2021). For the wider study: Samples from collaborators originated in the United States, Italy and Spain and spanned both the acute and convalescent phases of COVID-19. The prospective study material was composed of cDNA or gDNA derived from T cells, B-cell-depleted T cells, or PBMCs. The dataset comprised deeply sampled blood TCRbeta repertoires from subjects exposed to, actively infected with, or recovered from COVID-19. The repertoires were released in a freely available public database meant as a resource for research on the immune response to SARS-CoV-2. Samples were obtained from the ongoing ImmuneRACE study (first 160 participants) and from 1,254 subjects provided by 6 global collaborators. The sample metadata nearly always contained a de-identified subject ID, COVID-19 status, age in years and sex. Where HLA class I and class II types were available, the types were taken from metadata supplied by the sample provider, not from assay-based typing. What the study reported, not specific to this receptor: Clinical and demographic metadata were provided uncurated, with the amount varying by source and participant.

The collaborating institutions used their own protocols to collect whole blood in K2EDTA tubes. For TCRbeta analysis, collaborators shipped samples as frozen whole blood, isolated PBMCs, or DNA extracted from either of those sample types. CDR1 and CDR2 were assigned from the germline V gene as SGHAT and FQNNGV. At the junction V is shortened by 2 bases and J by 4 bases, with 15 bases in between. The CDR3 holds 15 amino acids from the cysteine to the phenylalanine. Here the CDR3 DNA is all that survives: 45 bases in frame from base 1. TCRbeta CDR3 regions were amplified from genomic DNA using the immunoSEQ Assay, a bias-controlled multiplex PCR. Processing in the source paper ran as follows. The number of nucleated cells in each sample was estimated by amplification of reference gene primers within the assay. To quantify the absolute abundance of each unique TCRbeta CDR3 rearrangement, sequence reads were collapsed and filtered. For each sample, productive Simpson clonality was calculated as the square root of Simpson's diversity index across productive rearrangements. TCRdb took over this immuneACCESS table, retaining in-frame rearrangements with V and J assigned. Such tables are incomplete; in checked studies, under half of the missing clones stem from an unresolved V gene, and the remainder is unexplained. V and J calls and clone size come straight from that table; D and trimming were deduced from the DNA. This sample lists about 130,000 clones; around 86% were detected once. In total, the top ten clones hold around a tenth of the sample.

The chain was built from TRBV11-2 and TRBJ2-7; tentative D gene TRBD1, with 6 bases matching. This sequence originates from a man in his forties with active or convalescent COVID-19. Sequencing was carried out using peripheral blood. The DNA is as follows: TGTGCCAGCAGCTTAAATCGGGGACAAGCTTACGAGCAGTACTTC. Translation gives CASSLNRGQAYEQYF.